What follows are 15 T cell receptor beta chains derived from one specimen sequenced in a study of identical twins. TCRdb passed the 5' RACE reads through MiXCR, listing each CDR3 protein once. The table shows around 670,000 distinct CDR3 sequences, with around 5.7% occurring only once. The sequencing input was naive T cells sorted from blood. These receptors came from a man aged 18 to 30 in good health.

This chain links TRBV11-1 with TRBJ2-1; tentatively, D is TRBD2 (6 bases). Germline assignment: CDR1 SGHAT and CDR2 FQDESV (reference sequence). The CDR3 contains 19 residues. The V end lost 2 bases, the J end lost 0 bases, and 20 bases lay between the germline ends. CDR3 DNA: TGTGCCAGCAGCTTAAGCCCGGGACTTACGACCAGCTCCTACAATGAGCAGTTCTTC. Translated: CASSLSPGLTTSSYNEQFF.

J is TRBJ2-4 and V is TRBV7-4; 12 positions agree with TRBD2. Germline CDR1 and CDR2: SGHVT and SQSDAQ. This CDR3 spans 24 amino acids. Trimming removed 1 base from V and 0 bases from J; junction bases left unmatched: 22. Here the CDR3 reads CASSLVIVTSGLAGPLRAKNIQYF. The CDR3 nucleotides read TGTGCCAGCAGCTTAGTAATCGTGACGTCGGGACTAGCGGGTCCCCTTAGAGCCAAAAACATTCAGTACTTC.

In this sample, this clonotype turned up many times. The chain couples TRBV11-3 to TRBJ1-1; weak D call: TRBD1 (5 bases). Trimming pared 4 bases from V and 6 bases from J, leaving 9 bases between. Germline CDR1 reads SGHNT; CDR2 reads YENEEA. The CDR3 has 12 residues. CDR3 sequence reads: CASSSLGAEAFF. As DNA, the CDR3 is TGTGCCAGCAGCTCTTTGGGGGCTGAAGCTTTCTTT.

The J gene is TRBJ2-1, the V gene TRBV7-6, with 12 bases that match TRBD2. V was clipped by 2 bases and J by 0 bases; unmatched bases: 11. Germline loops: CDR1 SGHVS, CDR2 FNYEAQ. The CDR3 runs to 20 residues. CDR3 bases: TGTGCCAGCAGCTTAAAGGGGGCTAGCGGGAGGGTAAGCTCCTACAATGAGCAGTTCTTC. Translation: CASSLKGASGRVSSYNEQFF. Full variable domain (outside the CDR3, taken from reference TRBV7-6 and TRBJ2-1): GAGVSQSPRYKVTKRGQDVALRCDPISGHVSLYWYRQALGQGPEFLTYFNYEAQQDKSGLPNDRFSAERPEGSISTLTIQRTEQRDSAMYRCASSLKGASGRVSSYNEQFFGPGTRLTVL.

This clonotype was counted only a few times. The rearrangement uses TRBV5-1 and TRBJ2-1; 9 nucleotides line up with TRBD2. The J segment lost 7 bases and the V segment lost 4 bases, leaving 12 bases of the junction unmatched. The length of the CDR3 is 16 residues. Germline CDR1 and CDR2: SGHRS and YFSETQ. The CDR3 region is CASSPIVREGLNEQFF. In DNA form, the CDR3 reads TGCGCCAGCAGCCCCATCGTGCGGGAGGGCCTGAATGAGCAGTTCTTC.

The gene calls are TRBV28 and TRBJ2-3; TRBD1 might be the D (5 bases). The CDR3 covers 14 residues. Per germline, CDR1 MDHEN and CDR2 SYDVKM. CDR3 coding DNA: TGTGGGAGTATGACGTGGACACAACCACATACGCAGTATTTT. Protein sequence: CGSMTWTQPHTQYF. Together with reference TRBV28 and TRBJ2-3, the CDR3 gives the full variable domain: DVKVTQSSRYLVKRTGEKVFLECVQDMDHENMFWYRQDPGLGLRLIYFSYDVKMKEKGDIPEGYSVSREKKERFSLILESASTNQTSMYLCGSMTWTQPHTQYFGPGTRLTVL.

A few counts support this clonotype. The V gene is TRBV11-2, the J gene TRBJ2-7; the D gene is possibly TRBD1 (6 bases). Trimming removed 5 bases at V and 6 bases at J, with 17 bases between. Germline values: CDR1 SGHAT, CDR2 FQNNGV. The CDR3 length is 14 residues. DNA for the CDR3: TGTGCCAGCAGCATATTCGACAGGTCGGGCGAGCAGTACTTC. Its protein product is CASSIFDRSGEQYF.

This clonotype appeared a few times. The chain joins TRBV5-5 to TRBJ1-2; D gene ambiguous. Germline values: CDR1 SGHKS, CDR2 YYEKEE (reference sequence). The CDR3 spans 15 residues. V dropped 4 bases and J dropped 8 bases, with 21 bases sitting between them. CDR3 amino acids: CASSPPPTNGQGYTF. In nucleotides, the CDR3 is TGTGCCAGCAGCCCTCCCCCCACGAATGGGCAAGGCTACACCTTC.

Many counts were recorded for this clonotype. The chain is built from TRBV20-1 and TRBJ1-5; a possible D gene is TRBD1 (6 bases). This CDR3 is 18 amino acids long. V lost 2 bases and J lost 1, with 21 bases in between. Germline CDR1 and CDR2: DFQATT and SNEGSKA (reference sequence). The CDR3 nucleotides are TGCAGTGCTAGAACCAGTTCCCCCGGAGGGGGAAGCAATCAGCCCCAGCATTTT. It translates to CSARTSSPGGGSNQPQHF.

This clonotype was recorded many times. CDR3 loop: CSVSQGAWSTDTQYF. In nucleotides, the CDR3 is TGCAGCGTCTCACAGGGGGCTTGGAGCACAGATACGCAGTATTTT. The chain employs TRBV29-1 and TRBJ2-3; 9 bases align to TRBD1. Unmatched junction bases numbered 7, after V lost 6 bases and J lost 0 bases. The CDR3 is made up of 15 amino acids. Germline CDR1 is SQVTM and CDR2 is ANQGSEA.

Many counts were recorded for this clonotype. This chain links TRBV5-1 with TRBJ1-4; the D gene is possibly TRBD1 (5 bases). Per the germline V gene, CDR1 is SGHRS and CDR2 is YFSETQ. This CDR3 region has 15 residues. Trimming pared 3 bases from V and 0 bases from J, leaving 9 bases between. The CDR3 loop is CASSWDRATNEKLFF. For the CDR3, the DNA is TGCGCCAGCAGCTGGGACCGTGCAACTAATGAAAAACTGTTTTTT.

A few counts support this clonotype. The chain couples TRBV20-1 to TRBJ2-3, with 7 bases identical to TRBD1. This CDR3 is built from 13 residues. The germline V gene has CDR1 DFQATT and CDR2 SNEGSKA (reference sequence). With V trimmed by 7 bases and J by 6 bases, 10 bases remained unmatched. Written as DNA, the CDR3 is TGCAGTGTTACCGAGGGGGCAGGGGATACGCAGTATTTT. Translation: CSVTEGAGDTQYF.

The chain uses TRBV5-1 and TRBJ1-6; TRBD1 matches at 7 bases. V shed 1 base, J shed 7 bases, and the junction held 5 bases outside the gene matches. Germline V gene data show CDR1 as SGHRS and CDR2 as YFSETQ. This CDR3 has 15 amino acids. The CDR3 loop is CASSLMRDRNSPLHF. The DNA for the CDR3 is TGCGCCAGCAGCTTGATGCGGGACAGAAATTCACCCCTCCACTTT.

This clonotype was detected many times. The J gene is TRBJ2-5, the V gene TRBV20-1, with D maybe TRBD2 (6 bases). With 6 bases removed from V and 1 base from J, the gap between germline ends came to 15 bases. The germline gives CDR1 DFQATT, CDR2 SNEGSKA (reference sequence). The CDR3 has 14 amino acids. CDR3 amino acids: CSAPTGGSQETQYF. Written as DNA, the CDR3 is TGCAGTGCACCAACTGGGGGGTCCCAAGAGACCCAGTACTTC.

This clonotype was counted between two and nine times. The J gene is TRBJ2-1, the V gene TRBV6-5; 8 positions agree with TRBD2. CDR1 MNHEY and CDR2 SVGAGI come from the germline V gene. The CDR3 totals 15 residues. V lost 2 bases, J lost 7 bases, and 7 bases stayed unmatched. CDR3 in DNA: TGTGCCAGCAGTTACGGAAAGCGGGAGTTAAATGAGCAGTTCTTC. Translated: CASSYGKRELNEQFF.